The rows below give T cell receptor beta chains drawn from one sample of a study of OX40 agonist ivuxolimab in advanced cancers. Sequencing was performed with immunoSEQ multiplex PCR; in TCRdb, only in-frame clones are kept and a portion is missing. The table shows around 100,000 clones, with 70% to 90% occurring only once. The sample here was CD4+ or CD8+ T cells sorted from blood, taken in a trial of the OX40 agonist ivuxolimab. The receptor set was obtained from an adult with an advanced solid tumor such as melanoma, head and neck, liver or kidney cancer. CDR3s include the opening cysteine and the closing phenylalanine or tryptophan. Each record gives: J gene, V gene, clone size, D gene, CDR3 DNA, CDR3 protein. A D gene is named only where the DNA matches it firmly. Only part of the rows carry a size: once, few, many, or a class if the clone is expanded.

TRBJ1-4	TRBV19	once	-	TGTGCCAGTATAAGTCATCCGTCAGGGATGTATGAAAAACTGTTTTTT	CASISHPSGMYEKLFF
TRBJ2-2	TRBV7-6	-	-	TGTGCCAGCAGCTTAGTCCAGGACGCGAACACCGGGGAGCTGTTTTTT	CASSLVQDANTGELFF
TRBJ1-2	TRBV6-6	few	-	TGTGCCAGCAGTTATGTTGGTCGTGGCTACACCTTC	CASSYVGRGYTF
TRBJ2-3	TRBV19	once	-	TGTGCCAGTAGCCTTCCAGGAACAGATACGCAGTATTTT	CASSLPGTDTQYF
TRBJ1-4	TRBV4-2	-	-	TGTGCCAGCAGCCAAGATACGTACAAACTGTTTTTT	CASSQDTYKLFF
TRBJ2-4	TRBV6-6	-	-	TGTGCCAGCAGTAGCCTGGCCAACAGGCGAACTAGGGGTAACTTC	CASSSLANRRTRGNF
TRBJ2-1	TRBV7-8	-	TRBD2	TGTGCCAGCAGCCGGACTAGCGGGAGGGCCTACAATGAGCAGTTCTTC	CASSRTSGRAYNEQFF
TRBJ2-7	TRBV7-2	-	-	TGTGCCAGCAGCTATTCGGGACTCGAGCAGTACTTC	CASSYSGLEQYF
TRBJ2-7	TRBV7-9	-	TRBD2	TGTGCCAGCAGATCGCTCAGCGGGAGGTTTTACGAGCAGTACTTC	CASRSLSGRFYEQYF
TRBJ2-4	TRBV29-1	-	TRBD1	TGCAGCGTCCCGGGACAGGGGGGAACTCAGTACTTC	CSVPGQGGTQYF
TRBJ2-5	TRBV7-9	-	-	TGTGCCAGCGGACCGGGACGTCCTCAAGAGACCCAGTACTTC	CASGPGRPQETQYF
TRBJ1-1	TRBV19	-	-	TGTGCCAGTAGTATAGGGGCACGGGGGATGAACACTGAAGCTTTCTTT	CASSIGARGMNTEAFF
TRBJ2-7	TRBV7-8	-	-	TGTGCCAGCAGAAAGGAGGGAGAGAGCTCCTACGAGCAGTACTTC	CASRKEGESSYEQYF
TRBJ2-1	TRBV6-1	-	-	TGTGCCAGCAGTGTCCCCCTCAGTGAGCAGTTCTTC	CASSVPLSEQFF
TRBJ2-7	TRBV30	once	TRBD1	TGTGCCTGGAAGACCTCCGGGACAGGGGGCTACGAGCAGTACTTC	CAWKTSGTGGYEQYF
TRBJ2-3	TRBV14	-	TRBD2	TGTGCCAGCAGCCAAGCCTTGTTAGCGGGAGTAGATACGCAGTATTTT	CASSQALLAGVDTQYF
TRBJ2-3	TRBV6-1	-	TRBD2	TGTGCCAGCAGTGAAGTAGCGGGGGGTCCGTGGGCGCAGTATTTT	CASSEVAGGPWAQYF
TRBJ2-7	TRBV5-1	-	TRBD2	TGCGCCAGCAGGCGACTAGCGGGAGTAGCTTTCGAGCAGTACTTC	CASRRLAGVAFEQYF
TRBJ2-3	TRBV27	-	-	TGTGCCAGCAGCCACACAGATACGCAGTATTTT	CASSHTDTQYF
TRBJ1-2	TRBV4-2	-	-	TGTGCCAGCAGCTCGCCTGCGGGGTATGGCTACACCTTC	CASSSPAGYGYTF
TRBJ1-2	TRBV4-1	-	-	TGCGCCAGCAGAGAAGCGGGGGCGGCTGGGTATGGCTACACCTTC	CASREAGAAGYGYTF
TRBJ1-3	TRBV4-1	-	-	TGCGCCAGCTCCGGAAGCGGGCAGGGGAGACTCGAGCCTGGAAACACCATATATTTT	CASSGSGQGRLEPGNTIYF
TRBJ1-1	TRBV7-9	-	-	TGTGCCAGCAGCAACCCGTCCCCTGAAGCTTTCTTT	CASSNPSPEAFF
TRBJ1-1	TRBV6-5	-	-	TGTGCCAGCAGTGGACAGTTGAACACTGAAGCTTTCTTT	CASSGQLNTEAFF
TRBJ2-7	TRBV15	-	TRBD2	TGTGCCACCGCCCCGGGAGGCGGCGAGCAGTACTTC	CATAPGGGEQYF
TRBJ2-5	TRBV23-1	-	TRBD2	TGCGCCAGCAGTATACCGGGACTAGCGGGAGAACTTGGAGAGACCCAGTACTTC	CASSIPGLAGELGETQYF
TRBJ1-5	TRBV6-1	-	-	TGTGCCAGCAGTCCGTTCCCTAAGCCCCAGCATTTT	CASSPFPKPQHF
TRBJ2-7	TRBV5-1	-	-	TGCGCCAGCAGCCCCGCCTTAGCCGGAGGCTCCTACGAGCAGTACTTC	CASSPALAGGSYEQYF
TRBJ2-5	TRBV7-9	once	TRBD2	TGTGCCAGCAGCCCCGGGACTAGAGGAGAGACCCAGTACTTC	CASSPGTRGETQYF
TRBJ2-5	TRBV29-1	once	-	TGCAGCGTTGATAAGGGGCAGACCCTGGAGACCCAGTACTTC	CSVDKGQTLETQYF
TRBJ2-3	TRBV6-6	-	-	TGTGCCTCCAGTGGGAGTGCAGATACGCAGTATTTT	CASSGSADTQYF
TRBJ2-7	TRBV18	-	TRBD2	TGTGCCAGCTCACCCGCTCCTTTGCGGGAGGGGCGTGAGCAGTACTTC	CASSPAPLREGREQYF
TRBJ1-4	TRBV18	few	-	TGTGCCAGCTCACCACTCGGACGGGGAGGTGGAACTAATGAAAAACTGTTTTTT	CASSPLGRGGGTNEKLFF
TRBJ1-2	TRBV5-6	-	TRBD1	TGTGCCAGCAGGGATCAGGGGGCTGGCTACACCTTC	CASRDQGAGYTF
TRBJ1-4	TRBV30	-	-	TGTGCCTGGAGTCGTATGAGCCTACTTAATGAAAAACTGTTTTTT	CAWSRMSLLNEKLFF
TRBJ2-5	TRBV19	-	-	TGTGCCAGTAGTACTTCTCAACAGGGAGGAGAGACCCAGTACTTC	CASSTSQQGGETQYF
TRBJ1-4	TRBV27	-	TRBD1	TGTGCCAGCAGTTTTTCTTCCGGGACAGGGGGGATCAAACTGTTTTTT	CASSFSSGTGGIKLFF
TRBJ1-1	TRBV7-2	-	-	TGTGCCAGCAGCTTGGAAAGGGCCAGGGGCACTGAAGCTTTCTTT	CASSLERARGTEAFF
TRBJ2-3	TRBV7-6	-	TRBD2	TGTGCCAGCAGCTTAGCGTGGCGGGAGACAGATACGCAGTATTTT	CASSLAWRETDTQYF
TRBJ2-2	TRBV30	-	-	TGTGCCTGTTCTTGGGGCACCGGGGAGCTGTTTTTT	CACSWGTGELFF
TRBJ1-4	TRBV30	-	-	TGTGCCTGGAGTGTAGGGAGGACTAATGAAAAACTGTTTTTT	CAWSVGRTNEKLFF
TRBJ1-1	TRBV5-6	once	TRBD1	TGTGCCAGCAGCTTTACAGGGGGTGTGAAGTACACTGAAGCTTTCTTT	CASSFTGGVKYTEAFF
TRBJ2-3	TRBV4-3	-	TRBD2	TGCGCCAGCAGCCAAGATTTGGCTAGCGGAAGCACAGATACGCAGTATTTT	CASSQDLASGSTDTQYF
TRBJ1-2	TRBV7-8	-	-	TGTGCCAGCAGCTTAGTAGTGAAGGACTATGGCTACACCTTC	CASSLVVKDYGYTF
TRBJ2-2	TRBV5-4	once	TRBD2	TGTGCCAGCAGCCCCCTGAGGGGGCGGGGGGGCCTAATATCGACTGGGGAGCTGTTTTTT	CASSPLRGRGGLISTGELFF
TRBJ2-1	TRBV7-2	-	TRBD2	TGTGCCAGCAGCTTAACCGGGAGGGCTGTTTACAATGAGCAGTTCTTC	CASSLTGRAVYNEQFF
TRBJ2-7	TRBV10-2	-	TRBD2	TGCGCCAGCCTCACTAGCGGGAGGCACGAGCAGTACTTC	CASLTSGRHEQYF
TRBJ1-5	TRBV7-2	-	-	TGTGCCAGCAGCCCTAGCGGGGGCAATCAGCCCCAGCATTTT	CASSPSGGNQPQHF
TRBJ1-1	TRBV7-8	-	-	TGTGCCAGCAGCCCTTGGGGGTCCATGAACACTGAAGCTTTCTTT	CASSPWGSMNTEAFF
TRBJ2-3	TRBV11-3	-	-	TGTGCCAGCAGCTTAGCGGGCTCAGATACGCAGTATTTT	CASSLAGSDTQYF